These 31 T cell receptor beta chains came from one sample sequenced in a study of T cell responses to AZD1222 COVID-19 vaccine. This table comes from immunoSEQ multiplex PCR, and its TCRdb copy is limited to in-frame clones, with some not included. The data hold approximately 110,000 clones, with 87% observed a single time. The sequences come from peripheral blood, collected on day 0 of AZD1222 vaccination. The receptors come from an adult in good health.

The J gene is TRBJ2-1, the V gene TRBV30; TRBD2 is a possible D gene (7 bases). Trimming cost V 3 bases and J 10 bases, with 19 bases left between them. CDR1 is GTSNPN, CDR2 SVGIG, per germline (reference sequence). The CDR3 is made up of 14 amino acids. CDR3 loop: CAWSSGGEVWEQFF. In DNA, the CDR3 is TGTGCCTGGAGCTCGGGGGGCGAAGTATGGGAGCAGTTCTTC.

The chain couples TRBV12-5 to TRBJ1-1; D ambiguous. V lost 1 base and J 1 base, leaving 1 base between the germline ends. CDR3 length: 12 residues. The germline V gene has CDR1 LGHNT and CDR2 FRNRAP. CDR3 amino acids: CASGLGNTEAFF. DNA for the CDR3: TGTGCTAGTGGTTTGGGGAACACTGAAGCTTTCTTT.

This clone has a handful of counts. This chain links TRBV28 with TRBJ1-5; 7 bases line up with TRBD1. Trimming took 5 bases from V and 7 from J; bases not matched to a gene: 8. Germline V gene lookup returns CDR1 MDHEN and CDR2 SYDVKM. The length of the CDR3 is 14 residues. CDR3 bases: TGTGCCAGCAGTCAGAGACAGGGCTACCAGCCCCAGCATTTT. The encoded protein is CASSQRQGYQPQHF.

The genes are TRBV3-1 (or the pseudogene TRBV3-2) and TRBJ2-2; 10 bases align to TRBD2. V lost 0 bases to trimming and J lost 4 bases; unmatched junction nucleotides: 8. The CDR3 sequence is 18 residues long. CDR1 is LGHDT, CDR2 YNNKEL, per germline (reference sequence). The CDR3 loop is CASSQDLSAGGRTGELFF. The CDR3 region has the DNA TGTGCCAGCAGCCAAGATCTCTCAGCGGGGGGGCGCACCGGGGAGCTGTTTTTT.

This chain joins TRBV3-1 (or the pseudogene TRBV3-2) and TRBJ1-2; D perhaps matches TRBD1 (6 bases). The CDR3 is 14 amino acids. V dropped 4 bases and J dropped 8 bases, with 17 bases sitting between them. The germline V gene encodes CDR1 LGHDT and CDR2 YNNKEL (reference sequence). In DNA, the CDR3 is TGTGCCAGCAGCCCTGAAACCAGGGGCGGAGGCTACACCTTC. Translation: CASSPETRGGGYTF.

The chain joins TRBV9 to TRBJ2-2, with a weak D call TRBD1 (6 bases). V lost 0 bases, J lost 2 bases, and 17 bases lay in between. The CDR3 consists of 18 residues. Germline loops: CDR1 SGDLS, CDR2 YYNGEE. The CDR3 DNA reads TGTGCCAGCAGCGTAGGTAAACAGGCAGGGGATAACACCGGGGAGCTGTTTTTT. Translated: CASSVGKQAGDNTGELFF.

V usage is TRBV19 and J usage is TRBJ1-1; D is possibly TRBD1 (6 bases). The CDR3 is made up of 15 amino acids. Germline values: CDR1 LNHDA, CDR2 SQIVND (reference sequence). V lost 6 bases and J 4 bases, leaving 18 bases between the germline ends. The CDR3 DNA reads TGTGCCAGTAGCTTAGGGAGAACCAGGGGCACTGAAGCTTTCTTT. As protein: CASSLGRTRGTEAFF.

The chain couples TRBV28 to TRBJ1-5; D is undetermined. Per the germline V gene, CDR1 is MDHEN and CDR2 is SYDVKM. CDR3 length equals 14 residues. The V gene lost 7 bases and the J gene lost 3 bases, with 13 bases spanning the gap. The CDR3 bases are TGTGCCAGCAAGGGAAGGGAGTCCAATCAGCCCCAGCATTTT. Its translation: CASKGRESNQPQHF.

The V gene is TRBV6-2 or TRBV6-3, the J gene TRBJ2-7; D gene ambiguous. The length of the CDR3 is 13 residues. Germline V gene data show CDR1 as MNHEY and CDR2 as SVGEGT. Trimming pared 0 bases from V and 6 bases from J, leaving 9 bases between. CDR3 region: CASSYSSSSEQYF. CDR3 bases: TGTGCCAGCAGTTACTCCTCGAGCTCCGAGCAGTACTTC.

The chain carries TRBV7-2 and TRBJ1-4; D may be TRBD1 (6 bases). The CDR3 has 14 residues. CDR1 is SGHTA, CDR2 FQGNSA, per germline. V lost 3 bases to trimming and J lost 7 bases, with 12 bases between them. The CDR3 protein is CASSLDRVSEKLFF. The CDR3 nucleotides read TGTGCCAGCAGCTTGGACAGAGTTAGTGAAAAACTGTTTTTT. Complete variable domain (other parts from reference TRBV7-2 and TRBJ1-4): GAGVSQSPSNKVTEKGKDVELRCDPISGHTALYWYRQSLGQGLEFLIYFQGNSAPDKSGLPSDRFSAERTGGSVSTLTIQRTQQEDSAVYLCASSLDRVSEKLFFGSGTQLSVL.

The J gene is TRBJ1-1, the V gene TRBV5-1; 7 positions agree with TRBD1. The CDR3 extends over 14 amino acids. Germline CDR1 reads SGHRS; CDR2 reads YFSETQ. J was trimmed by 0 bases and V by 4 bases; bases with no gene match: 3. The CDR3 bases are TGCGCCAGCAGCCAACAGGGGATGAACACTGAAGCTTTCTTT. Translated: CASSQQGMNTEAFF.

This rearrangement joins TRBV20-1 to TRBJ1-2; 10 bases match TRBD1. Germline V gives CDR1 DFQATT, CDR2 SNEGSKA (reference sequence). The CDR3 contains 11 residues. The chain's CDR3 is CRLGQGYGYTF. CDR3 coding DNA: TGCAGGCTGGGACAGGGGTATGGCTACACCTTC.

This clone occurred once. The chain joins TRBV12-5 to TRBJ1-2; weak D call: TRBD1 (6 bases). The CDR3 extends over 14 amino acids. In germline, CDR1 is LGHNT, CDR2 FRNRAP. V lost 6 bases to trimming and J lost 2 bases, with 13 bases between them. The CDR3 nucleotides read TGTGCTAGTGGGCCAGGGGTCCCGAACTATGGCTACACCTTC. Encoded protein: CASGPGVPNYGYTF.

The chain carries TRBV28 and TRBJ1-3; D uncertain. Deletions cut 5 bases from V and 1 base from J, with 12 bases between. Germline assignment: CDR1 MDHEN and CDR2 SYDVKM. CDR3 length: 15 residues. CDR3 nucleotides: TGTGCCAGCAGTCCAAACCGACAATCTGGAAACACCATATATTTT. Translated, it gives CASSPNRQSGNTIYF.

The rearrangement links TRBV7-9 to TRBJ1-4, with 7 bases matching TRBD1. Germline lookup yields CDR1 SEHNR and CDR2 FQNEAQ (reference sequence). The CDR3 is 13 residues long. V trimming: 1 base; J trimming: 16 bases; junction bases outside the gene matches: 9. The CDR3 here is CASSLVTGDRKFF. The CDR3 nucleotides read TGTGCCAGCAGCTTAGTCACAGGGGATAGAAAGTTTTTT.

This chain joins TRBV2 and TRBJ1-5; D uncertain. Germline V gives CDR1 SNHLY, CDR2 FYNNEI. The V gene lost 1 base and the J gene lost 3 bases, with 10 bases spanning the gap. This CDR3 region has 15 residues. The CDR3 sequence: CASSEDIVPNQPQHF. CDR3 in DNA: TGTGCCAGCAGTGAAGATATCGTCCCCAATCAGCCCCAGCATTTT.

The V call is TRBV28, the J call TRBJ2-7; 7 bases map to TRBD1. The CDR3 is 21 amino acids. CDR1 and CDR2 from the germline V gene are MDHEN and SYDVKM. The J segment lost 3 bases and the V segment lost 6 bases, leaving 29 bases of the junction unmatched. CDR3 nucleotide sequence: TGTGCCAGCAGCCAGTACAGTAAGGGACAGACCGGCCTAAAACGCTTCTACGAGCAGTACTTC. As protein: CASSQYSKGQTGLKRFYEQYF.

This rearrangement joins TRBV18 to TRBJ2-3, with unresolved D. Trimming took off 2 bases at V and 2 bases at J, with 11 bases between the two ends. The germline V gene has CDR1 KGHSH and CDR2 LQKENI. The CDR3 spans 15 residues. CDR3 in DNA: TGTGCCAGCTCACCAGTCCTCGGCTCCACAGATACGCAGTATTTT. It is translated as CASSPVLGSTDTQYF. The whole variable domain, remainder taken from reference TRBV18 and TRBJ2-3, is NAGVMQNPRHLVRRRGQEARLRCSPMKGHSHVYWYRQLPEEGLKFMVYLQKENIIDESGMPKERFSAEFPKEGPSILRIQQVVRGDSAAYFCASSPVLGSTDTQYFGPGTRLTVL.

Only one count was recorded for this clone. V is TRBV9 and J is TRBJ2-7, with D possibly being TRBD1 (6 bases). V gave up 5 bases and J gave up 6 bases, with 18 bases separating them. Per germline, CDR1 SGDLS and CDR2 YYNGEE. The CDR3 has 14 residues. The CDR3 sequence: CASSRGGSSREQYF. The CDR3 bases are TGTGCCAGCAGTCGTGGGGGCTCGTCCCGCGAGCAGTACTTC.

The chain combines TRBV7-2 with TRBJ2-5; D assignment may be TRBD1 or TRBD2 (5 bases each). This CDR3 comprises 14 residues. Germline CDR1 is SGHTA and CDR2 is FQGNSA. The V gene lost 6 bases and the J gene lost 4 bases, with 15 bases spanning the gap. The DNA of the CDR3 is TGTGCCAGCAGTCCGGGTCCCGGGGCAGAGACCCAGTACTTC. Its translation is CASSPGPGAETQYF.

V is TRBV7-9 and J is TRBJ2-7; D may be TRBD1 (6 bases). Deletions cut 6 bases from V and 4 bases from J, with 16 bases between. Germline V gives CDR1 SEHNR, CDR2 FQNEAQ (reference sequence). There are 14 residues in the CDR3. Here the CDR3 DNA reads TGTGCCAGCAGTACCGGGACATTGAAATACGAGCAGTACTTC. It specifies CASSTGTLKYEQYF.

This CDR3 reads CASSLNGWPGNTIYF. The CDR3 DNA follows: TGTGCCAGCAGCTTGAACGGGTGGCCTGGAAACACCATATATTTT. This chain uses TRBV5-4 with TRBJ1-3; no firm D call. Trimming pared 1 base from V and 2 bases from J, leaving 10 bases between. CDR3 length: 15 residues. Germline loops: CDR1 SGHNT, CDR2 YYREEE (reference sequence). The variable domain in full, completed from reference TRBV5-4 and TRBJ1-3, reads ETGVTQSPTHLIKTRGQQVTLRCSSQSGHNTVSWYQQALGQGPQFIFQYYREEENGRGNFPPRFSGLQFPNYSSELNVNALELDDSALYLCASSLNGWPGNTIYFGEGSWLTVV.

The chain links TRBV18 to TRBJ2-3; no reliable D call. V was trimmed by 3 bases and J by 1 base, leaving 8 bases between them. CDR1 and CDR2 (germline): KGHSH, LQKENI. CDR3 length: 14 residues. The CDR3, as DNA: TGTGCCAGCTCACCTGAAACCGGCACAGATACGCAGTATTTT. Translation: CASSPETGTDTQYF.

The chain links TRBV9 to TRBJ2-1; 9 bases match TRBD1. Germline trimming cut 0 bases from V and 4 bases from J; bases unmatched to any gene: 8. This CDR3 contains 17 residues. CDR1 is SGDLS and CDR2 is YYNGEE in the germline V gene. As DNA, the CDR3 is TGTGCCAGCAGCGTAGCGCCGGACAGGGGCCCTTACAATGAGCAGTTCTTC. Translating gives CASSVAPDRGPYNEQFF.

In its sample, this clone was seen once. This chain links TRBV30 with TRBJ2-2; D call uncertain. Germline loops: CDR1 GTSNPN, CDR2 SVGIG (reference sequence). The CDR3 has 11 residues. Trimming removed 3 bases at V and 7 bases at J, with 6 bases between. The CDR3 nucleotides are TGTGCCTGGAGGGGAATCGGGGAGCTGTTTTTT. Encoded protein: CAWRGIGELFF.

The count of this clone is one. The chain combines TRBV4-2 with TRBJ2-5, with D perhaps TRBD1 (6 bases). Germline loops: CDR1 LGHNA, CDR2 YNFKEQ. The V and J ends lost 4 bases and 2 bases respectively, with 14 bases between them. The CDR3 is 15 amino acids. The CDR3 DNA follows: TGTGCCAGCAGCCTCTCACAGGGACGTCAAGAGACCCAGTACTTC. It codes for CASSLSQGRQETQYF.

This clone showed up just a few times. The chain is built from TRBV7-9 and TRBJ1-1; TRBD1 might be the D (5 bases). The CDR3 contains 14 residues. Germline V CDR1 and CDR2: SEHNR, FQNEAQ (reference sequence). With 5 bases removed from V and 6 bases from J, the gap between germline ends came to 16 bases. This CDR3 is CASSALLGGAEAFF. CDR3 nucleotides: TGTGCCAGCAGCGCCCTCTTGGGGGGGGCTGAAGCTTTCTTT.

V gene TRBV18 combines with J gene TRBJ2-4; D might be TRBD1 (6 bases). This CDR3 has 14 amino acids. Germline lookup yields CDR1 KGHSH and CDR2 LQKENI. V lost 3 bases, J lost 5 bases, and 11 bases lay in between. This chain's CDR3 is CASSPTGSENIQYF. CDR3 DNA sequence: TGTGCCAGCTCACCTACAGGGTCCGAAAACATTCAGTACTTC.

Only a few counts were recorded for this clone. The chain uses TRBV7-9 and TRBJ2-5; D is unresolved. V shed 0 bases and J shed 5 bases, with 10 bases lying between them. CDR1 and CDR2 (germline): SEHNR, FQNEAQ (reference sequence). This CDR3 has 14 residues. The CDR3: CASSLALGGETQYF. CDR3 nucleotide sequence: TGTGCCAGCAGCTTAGCTCTTGGTGGGGAGACCCAGTACTTC. Together with reference TRBV7-9 and TRBJ2-5, the CDR3 gives the full variable domain: DTGVSQNPRHKITKRGQNVTFRCDPISEHNRLYWYRQTLGQGPEFLTYFQNEAQLEKSRLLSDRFSAERPKGSFSTLEIQRTEQGDSAMYLCASSLALGGETQYFGPGTRLLVL.

The chain combines TRBV28 with TRBJ1-1; 8 bases agree with TRBD1. V trimming: 5 bases; J trimming: 0 bases; junction bases outside the gene matches: 14. CDR3 length: 18 residues. Germline lookup yields CDR1 MDHEN and CDR2 SYDVKM. The CDR3 protein is CASSPTRTGMLMNTEAFF. The CDR3 DNA reads TGTGCCAGCAGTCCGACTCGGACAGGGATGCTCATGAACACTGAAGCTTTCTTT.

This chain joins TRBV6-2 or TRBV6-3 and TRBJ2-2; the D is unclear. The CDR3 contains 16 residues. V was shortened by 5 bases and J by 5 bases, with 18 bases between the two germline ends. The germline gives CDR1 MNHEY, CDR2 SVGEGT. The CDR3 DNA is TGTGCCAGCAGTCCGCGGTTTACCGCAGGAACCGGGGAGCTGTTTTTT. Protein: CASSPRFTAGTGELFF.